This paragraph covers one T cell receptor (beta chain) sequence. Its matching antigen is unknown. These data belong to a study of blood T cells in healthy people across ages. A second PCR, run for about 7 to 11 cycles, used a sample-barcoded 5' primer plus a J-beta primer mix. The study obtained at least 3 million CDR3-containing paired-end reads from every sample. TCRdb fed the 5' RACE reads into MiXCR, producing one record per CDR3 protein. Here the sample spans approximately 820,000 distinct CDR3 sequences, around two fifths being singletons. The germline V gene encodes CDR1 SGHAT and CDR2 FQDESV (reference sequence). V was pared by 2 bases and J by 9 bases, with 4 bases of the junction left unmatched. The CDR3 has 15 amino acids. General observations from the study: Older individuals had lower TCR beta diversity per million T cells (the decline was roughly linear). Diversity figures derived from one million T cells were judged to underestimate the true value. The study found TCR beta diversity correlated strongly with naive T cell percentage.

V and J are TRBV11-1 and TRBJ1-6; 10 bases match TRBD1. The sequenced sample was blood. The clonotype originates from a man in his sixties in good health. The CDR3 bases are TGTGCCAGCAGCTTAAGACAGGGGGCAGGTTCACCCCTCCACTTT. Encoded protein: CASSLRQGAGSPLHF.